This paragraph reports one TCR beta chain. Its antigen remains unknown. CDR1 and CDR2 from the germline V gene are SGHAT and FQDESV (reference sequence). V shed 7 bases and J shed 6 bases, with 14 bases lying between them. The CDR3 runs to 13 residues. It was with a sample-barcoded 5' primer and a J-beta primer mix that a second PCR of about 7 to 12 cycles was run. Carrying 12 random nucleotides, a template-switch adaptor labeled each individual cDNA molecule. TCRdb re-called the 5' RACE reads with MiXCR, one entry per CDR3 protein. This table holds fewer than 1.5 million distinct CDR3 sequences, about 43% found once. Collection of roughly 9.6 milliliters of peripheral blood was performed for each donor. The sample belongs to a study of blood T cells in healthy people across ages. Notes on the study in general: Naive and antigen-experienced cells could not be conclusively compared, given unsorted PBMCs. Diversity estimates drawn from one million T cells were deemed underestimates.

V is TRBV11-1 and J is TRBJ2-3; D unresolved. Sequencing was done on a sample of blood. The TCR originated in a woman between 18 and 30 years old in good health. The CDR3 DNA is TGTGCCAGCACAGTCTCTAGTATGGATACGCAGTATTTT. This gives the protein CASTVSSMDTQYF.